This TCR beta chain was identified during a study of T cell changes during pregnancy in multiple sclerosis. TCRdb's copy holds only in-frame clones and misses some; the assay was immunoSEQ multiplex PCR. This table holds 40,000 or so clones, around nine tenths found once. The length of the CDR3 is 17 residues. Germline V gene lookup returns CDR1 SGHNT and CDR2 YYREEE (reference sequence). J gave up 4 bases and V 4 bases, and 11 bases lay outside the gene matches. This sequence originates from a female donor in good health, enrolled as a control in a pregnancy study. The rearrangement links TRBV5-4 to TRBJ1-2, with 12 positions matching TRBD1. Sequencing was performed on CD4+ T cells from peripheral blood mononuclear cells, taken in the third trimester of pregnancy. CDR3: CASSPTGTGGYFYGYTF. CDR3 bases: TGTGCCAGCAGCCCGACCGGGACAGGGGGCTATTTCTATGGCTACACCTTC.